This T cell receptor (beta chain) derives from a study of PD-1 blockade in classical Hodgkin lymphoma. No patient escaped relapse after autologous stem cell transplantation, and brentuximab vedotin exposure varied. Best responses were complete response, partial response or progressive disease. This table comes from immunoSEQ multiplex PCR, and its TCRdb copy is limited to in-frame clones, with some not included. The sample has about 19,000 clones; approximately 88% are singletons. With 0 bases removed from V and 11 bases from J, the gap between germline ends came to 17 bases. The germline V gene has CDR1 SGHKS and CDR2 YYEKEE (reference sequence). The CDR3 runs to 14 residues.

Sequenced material: peripheral blood mononuclear cells (PBMCs), taken at baseline. The V gene is TRBV5-5, the J gene TRBJ1-1; D is possibly TRBD1 (6 bases). This receptor was taken from a human donor with classical Hodgkin lymphoma. Here the CDR3 DNA reads TGTGCCAGCAGCTTGGAGGTTTTTGCAAGGGGGGCTTTCTTT. Its protein product is CASSLEVFARGAFF.